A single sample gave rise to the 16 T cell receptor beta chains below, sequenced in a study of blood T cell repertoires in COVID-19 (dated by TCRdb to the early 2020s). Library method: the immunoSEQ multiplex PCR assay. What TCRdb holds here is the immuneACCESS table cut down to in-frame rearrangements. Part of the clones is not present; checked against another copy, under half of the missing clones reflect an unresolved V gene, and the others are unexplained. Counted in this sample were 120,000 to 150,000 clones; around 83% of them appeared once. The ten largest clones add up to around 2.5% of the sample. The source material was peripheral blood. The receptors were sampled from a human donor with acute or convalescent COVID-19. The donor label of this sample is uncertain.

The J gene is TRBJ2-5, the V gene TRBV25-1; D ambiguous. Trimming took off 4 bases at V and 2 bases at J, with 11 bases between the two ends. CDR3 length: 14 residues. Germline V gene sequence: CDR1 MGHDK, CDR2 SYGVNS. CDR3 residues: CASSALQTQETQYF. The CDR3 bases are TGTGCCAGCAGTGCCCTACAGACACAAGAGACCCAGTACTTC.

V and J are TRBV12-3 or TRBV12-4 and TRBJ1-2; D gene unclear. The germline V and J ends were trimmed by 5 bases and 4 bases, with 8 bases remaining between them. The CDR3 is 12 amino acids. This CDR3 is CASSPRSYGYTF. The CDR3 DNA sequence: TGTGCCAGCAGTCCGAGAAGCTATGGCTACACCTTC.

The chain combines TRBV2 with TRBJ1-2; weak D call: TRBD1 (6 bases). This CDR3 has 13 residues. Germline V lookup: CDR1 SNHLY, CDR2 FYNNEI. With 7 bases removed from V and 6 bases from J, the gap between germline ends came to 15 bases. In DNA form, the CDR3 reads TGTGCCAGCACCATAACAGGGTACAATGGCTACACCTTC. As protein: CASTITGYNGYTF.

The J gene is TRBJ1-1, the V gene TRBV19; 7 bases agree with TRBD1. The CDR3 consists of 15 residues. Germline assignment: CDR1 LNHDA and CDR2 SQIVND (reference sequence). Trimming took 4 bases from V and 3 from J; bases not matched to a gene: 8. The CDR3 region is CASSSATGWDTEAFF. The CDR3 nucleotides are TGTGCCAGTAGTAGTGCGACAGGGTGGGACACTGAAGCTTTCTTT.

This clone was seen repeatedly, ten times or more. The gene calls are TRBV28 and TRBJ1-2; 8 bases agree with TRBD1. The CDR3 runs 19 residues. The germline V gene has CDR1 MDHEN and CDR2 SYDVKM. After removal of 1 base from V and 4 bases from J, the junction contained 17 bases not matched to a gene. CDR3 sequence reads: CASSLLVIPGQGLGYGYTF. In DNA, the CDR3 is TGTGCCAGCAGTTTATTGGTAATTCCAGGACAGGGCTTGGGCTATGGCTACACCTTC.

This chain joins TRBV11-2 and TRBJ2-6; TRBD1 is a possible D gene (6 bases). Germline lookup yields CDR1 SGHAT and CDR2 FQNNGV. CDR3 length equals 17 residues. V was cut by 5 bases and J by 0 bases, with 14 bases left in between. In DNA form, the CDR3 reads TGTGCCAGCAGCCCGGACAGTTCCAGCTCTGGGGCCAACGTCCTGACTTTC. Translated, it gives CASSPDSSSSGANVLTF.

This CDR3 is CASSQLLAGGYNEQFF. CDR3 DNA sequence: TGTGCCAGCAGCCAACTACTAGCGGGCGGTTACAATGAGCAGTTCTTC. V is TRBV11-1 and J is TRBJ2-1; TRBD2 matches 9 bases. CDR3 length: 16 amino acids. CDR1 and CDR2 from the germline V gene are SGHAT and FQDESV (reference sequence). With 5 bases clipped from V and 4 bases from J, the junction kept 9 bases outside the gene matches.

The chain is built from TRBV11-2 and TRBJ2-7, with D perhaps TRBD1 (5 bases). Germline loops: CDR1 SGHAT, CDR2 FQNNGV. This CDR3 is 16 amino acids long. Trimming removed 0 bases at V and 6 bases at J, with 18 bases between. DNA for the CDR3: TGTGCCAGCAGCTTAGATCAAAGGCAGGGATCCCTCGAGCAGTACGTC. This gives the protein CASSLDQRQGSLEQYV.

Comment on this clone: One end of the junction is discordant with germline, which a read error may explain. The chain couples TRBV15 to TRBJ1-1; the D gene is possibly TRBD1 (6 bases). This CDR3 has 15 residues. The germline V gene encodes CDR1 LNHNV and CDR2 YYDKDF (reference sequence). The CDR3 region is CATSRDPGANTEAFF. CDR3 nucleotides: TGTGCCACTAGCAGAGATCCAGGGGCCAACACTGAAGCTTTCTTT.

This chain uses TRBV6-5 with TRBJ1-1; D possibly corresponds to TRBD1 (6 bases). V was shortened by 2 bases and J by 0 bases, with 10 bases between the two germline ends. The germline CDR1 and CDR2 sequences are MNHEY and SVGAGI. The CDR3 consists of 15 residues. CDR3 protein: CASSYGGALNTEAFF. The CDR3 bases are TGTGCCAGCAGTTACGGGGGGGCTTTGAACACTGAAGCTTTCTTT.

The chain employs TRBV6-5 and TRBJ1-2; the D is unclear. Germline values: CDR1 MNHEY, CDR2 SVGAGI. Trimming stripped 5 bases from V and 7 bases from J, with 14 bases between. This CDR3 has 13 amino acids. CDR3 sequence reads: CASSTNDRGGYTF. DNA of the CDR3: TGTGCCAGCAGTACAAACGATCGAGGTGGCTACACCTTC.

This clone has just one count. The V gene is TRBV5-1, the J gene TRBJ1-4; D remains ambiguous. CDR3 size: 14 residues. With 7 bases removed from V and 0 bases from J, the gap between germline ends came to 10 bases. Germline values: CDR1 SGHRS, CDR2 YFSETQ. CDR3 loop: CASASGATNEKLFF. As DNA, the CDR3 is TGCGCCAGCGCTAGCGGAGCAACTAATGAAAAACTGTTTTTT.

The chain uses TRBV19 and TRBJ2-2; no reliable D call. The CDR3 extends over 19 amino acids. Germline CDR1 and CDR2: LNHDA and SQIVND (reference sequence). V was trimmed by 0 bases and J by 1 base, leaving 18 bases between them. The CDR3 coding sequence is TGTGCCAGTAGTATAGATCGCAGCTTGATACGCGGGAACACCGGGGAGCTGTTTTTT. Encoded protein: CASSIDRSLIRGNTGELFF.

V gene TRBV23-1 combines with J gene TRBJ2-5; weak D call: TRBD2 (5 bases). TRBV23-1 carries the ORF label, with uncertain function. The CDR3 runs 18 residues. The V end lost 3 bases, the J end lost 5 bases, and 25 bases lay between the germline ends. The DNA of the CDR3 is TGCGCCAGCAGTCACCCCCCCCCGGCAGGAGCGGTGGCGGAGACCCAGTACTTC. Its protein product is CASSHPPPAGAVAETQYF.

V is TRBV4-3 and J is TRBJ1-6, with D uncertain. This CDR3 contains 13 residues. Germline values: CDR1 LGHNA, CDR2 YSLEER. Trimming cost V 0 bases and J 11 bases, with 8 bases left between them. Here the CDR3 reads CASSQEVLAPLHF. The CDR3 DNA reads TGCGCCAGCAGCCAAGAAGTATTAGCACCCCTCCACTTT.

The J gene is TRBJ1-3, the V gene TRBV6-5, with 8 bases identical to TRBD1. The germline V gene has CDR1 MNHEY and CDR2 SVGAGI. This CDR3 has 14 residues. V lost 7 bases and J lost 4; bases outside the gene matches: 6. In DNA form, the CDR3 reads TGTGCCAGCAATACAGGGGGTTCGGGAAACACCATATATTTT. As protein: CASNTGGSGNTIYF.